These 20 T cell receptor beta chains were all obtained from the same sample, sequenced in a study of T cells in women clearing cervical HPV infection. Sequencing was performed with immunoSEQ multiplex PCR; in TCRdb, only in-frame clones are kept and a portion is missing. This sample lists roughly 30,000 clones; its ten largest clones have 7.5% to 10%. Sequencing was done on a sample of blood buffy coat. All receptors derive from a woman between 18 and 70 years old with a cervical HPV16 infection that either progressed to CIN3+ or cleared (not recorded which).

CDR3 DNA (partial): TGTGCCTGGAGTCGGGGGATCTATGGC. It encodes CAWSRGIYG. The full-length CDR3 reads as CAWSRGIYGYTF. The rearrangement joins TRBV30 to TRBJ1-2; TRBD1 is a possible D gene (5 bases). The CDR3 is cut off 3 residues early in the read; its end comes from the germline J gene. The CDR3 has 12 amino acids. V lost 2 bases to trimming and J lost 4 bases, with 8 bases between them. Germline V gene lookup returns CDR1 GTSNPN and CDR2 SVGIG (reference sequence).

Details on this clone: The read stops 3 residues short of the end of the CDR3; the missing end is completed from the germline J gene. This chain connects TRBV7-2 to TRBJ2-1, with D uncertain. V was trimmed by 1 base and J by 8 bases, leaving 6 bases between them. Germline CDR1 and CDR2: SGHTA and FQGNSA. CDR3 length: 12 residues. The CDR3 loop reads CASSLEFDEQFF. The CDR3 bases that were read are TGTGCCAGCAGCTTAGAATTCGATGAG.

About this clone: The read halts 3 residues ahead of the CDR3 end, with the missing end drawn from the germline J gene. This chain uses TRBV12-3 or TRBV12-4 with TRBJ1-2; D gene unclear. The germline V and J ends were trimmed by 5 bases and 4 bases, with 14 bases remaining between them. The CDR3 is 14 residues long. CDR3 DNA, as far as it was read: TGTGCCAGCAGTCAGACTTACCTTTCCTATGGC. It encodes CASSQTYLSYG. The whole CDR3 region reads CASSQTYLSYGYTF.

For this clone: Read coverage stops 3 residues before the CDR3 terminus; the germline J gene supplies the remainder. The chain recombines TRBV5-1 with TRBJ2-1; 7 nucleotides align to TRBD1. V shed 4 bases and J 2 bases; nucleotides not matched to a gene: 6. The CDR3 consists of 15 residues. Germline CDR1 SGHRS, CDR2 YFSETQ. This CDR3 reads CASSRQGVAYNEQFF. Partial CDR3 DNA: TGCGCCAGCAGCCGCCAGGGGGTGGCCTACAATGAG.

For this clone: The read finishes 3 residues shy of the CDR3 end, and the germline J gene is used to complete it. V gene TRBV5-1 combines with J gene TRBJ2-4; D possibly uses TRBD1 or TRBD2 (5 bases each). V was cut by 4 bases and J by 7 bases, with 12 bases left in between. Germline V gene sequence: CDR1 SGHRS, CDR2 YFSETQ. The CDR3 covers 13 residues. The sequenced CDR3 bases are TGCGCCAGCAGCCAGGGAGACGCGAACATT. Its translation: CASSQGDANI. The CDR3, in full, reads CASSQGDANIQYF.

With regard to this clone: The read stops 3 residues short of the end of the CDR3; the missing end is completed from the germline J gene. This chain connects TRBV4-1 to TRBJ2-6; 7 bases fit TRBD2. This CDR3 region has 18 residues. Unmatched junction bases numbered 7, after V lost 2 bases and J lost 0 bases. Germline CDR1 and CDR2: MGHRA and YSYEKL. Incomplete CDR3 DNA: TGCGCCAGCAGCCAACCCCGCCGCGGGAGCTCTGGGGCCAACGTC. Translated, it gives CASSQPRRGSSGANV. The full CDR3 protein is CASSQPRRGSSGANVLTF.

As concerns this clone: Sequencing ends 3 residues short of the CDR3 end; the germline J gene provides the rest. The V and J genes are TRBV6-2 or TRBV6-3 and TRBJ2-1; D possibly corresponds to TRBD2 (6 bases). This CDR3 has 13 amino acids. With 7 bases removed from V and 4 bases from J, the gap between germline ends came to 11 bases. Germline values: CDR1 MNHEY, CDR2 SVGEGT. The part of the CDR3 DNA that was read is TGTGCCAGCACTGCCGGAGGGTACAATGAG. Protein product: CASTAGGYNE. The full CDR3 is CASTAGGYNEQFF.

About this clone: The sequence runs out 3 residues before the end of the CDR3; the remainder is reconstructed from the germline J gene. This rearrangement joins TRBV13 to TRBJ1-2, with D maybe TRBD1 (6 bases). Germline values: CDR1 PRHDT, CDR2 FYEKMQ (reference sequence). The CDR3 consists of 14 residues. V gave up 9 bases and J gave up 6 bases, with 20 bases separating them. The covered CDR3 bases are TGTGCCAGGAAACCAAGTAGGACAGCAGATGGC. The encoded protein is CARKPSRTADG. The complete CDR3 reads CARKPSRTADGYTF.

To note about this clone: The observed sequence ends 3 residues before the CDR3 terminus, with the missing tail filled in from the germline J gene. The chain joins TRBV9 to TRBJ2-3, with 11 bases identical to TRBD2. The J segment lost 3 bases and the V segment lost 2 bases, leaving 2 bases of the junction unmatched. The CDR3 is 15 residues long. In germline, CDR1 is SGDLS, CDR2 YYNGEE. CDR3 DNA (partial): TGTGCCAGCAGCGTCGGGACTAGCGGAACAGATACG. This gives the protein CASSVGTSGTDT. In full, the CDR3 is CASSVGTSGTDTQYF.

In the case of this clone: The DNA ends 3 residues before the CDR3 does, and the rest of the CDR3 is filled in from the germline J gene. The rearrangement uses TRBV7-2 and TRBJ1-2; D remains ambiguous. Trimming cost V 5 bases and J 4 bases, with 14 bases left between them. The CDR3 is 14 residues long. In germline, CDR1 is SGHTA, CDR2 FQGNSA. The chain's CDR3 is CASSLHEGFYGYTF. The DNA read from the CDR3 is TGTGCCAGCAGCCTTCATGAGGGCTTCTATGGC.

Details on this clone: The read stops 3 residues short of the end of the CDR3; the missing end is completed from the germline J gene. This rearrangement joins TRBV29-1 to TRBJ2-7, with a weak D call TRBD2 (5 bases). CDR3 length equals 12 residues. Trimming cost V 3 bases and J 1 base, with 7 bases left between them. Germline V lookup: CDR1 SQVTM, CDR2 ANQGSEA. The covered CDR3 bases are TGCAGCGTTGATTCGGGGTCCTACGAG. It yields the protein CSVDSGSYE. The complete CDR3 sequence is CSVDSGSYEQYF.

Comment on this clone: The read is 3 residues too short to cover the CDR3 end, so that end is filled in from the germline J gene. The chain recombines TRBV5-1 with TRBJ2-5; maybe TRBD1 (6 bases). Germline V gives CDR1 SGHRS, CDR2 YFSETQ. The V end lost 2 bases, the J end lost 3 bases, and 14 bases lay between the germline ends. CDR3 size: 15 residues. Partial CDR3 DNA: TGCGCCAGCAGCTTTAGCAGGGGCGGAGAAGAGACC. The encoded protein is CASSFSRGGEET. The whole CDR3 reads CASSFSRGGEETQYF.

For this clone: The read falls 3 residues short of the CDR3 end, and the missing part is taken from the germline J gene. V gene TRBV30 combines with J gene TRBJ2-1; TRBD2 might be the D (6 bases). Germline CDR1 reads GTSNPN; CDR2 reads SVGIG (reference sequence). This CDR3 has 14 residues. V was cut by 2 bases and J by 4 bases, with 12 bases left in between. CDR3 sequence reads: CAWSPGTGYNEQFF. CDR3 DNA, as far as it was read: TGTGCCTGGAGTCCTGGGACTGGTTACAATGAG.

Concerning this clone: The observed sequence ends 3 residues before the CDR3 terminus, with the missing tail filled in from the germline J gene. The chain uses TRBV5-1 and TRBJ1-4; D is possibly TRBD1 (6 bases). Deletions cut 0 bases from V and 7 bases from J, with 19 bases between. Germline values: CDR1 SGHRS, CDR2 YFSETQ. The CDR3 length is 17 residues. The covered CDR3 bases are TGCGCCAGCAGCTTGGGGACTGGTCAGGGGCTAGGTGAAAAA. Amino acids: CASSLGTGQGLGEK. The CDR3 in its entirety is CASSLGTGQGLGEKLFF. Variable domain in full (rest from reference TRBV5-1 and TRBJ1-4): KAGVTQTPRYLIKTRGQQVTLSCSPISGHRSVSWYQQTPGQGLQFLFEYFSETQRNKGNFPGRFSGRQFSNSRSEMNVSTLELGDSALYLCASSLGTGQGLGEKLFFGSGTQLSVL.

In the case of this clone: The read halts 3 residues ahead of the CDR3 end, with the missing end drawn from the germline J gene. Other nucleotide sequences in the sample specify the same CDR3. The V call is TRBV23-1, the J call TRBJ1-3; 7 bases map to TRBD1. TRBV23-1 is placed among ORFs of uncertain function. V shed 3 bases and J 2 bases; nucleotides not matched to a gene: 1. This CDR3 is 14 amino acids long. CDR3 amino acids: CASSQRGPGNTIYF. The sequenced CDR3 bases are TGCGCCAGCAGTCAGAGGGGGCCTGGAAACACC.

On this clone: The CDR3 goes on 3 residues after the read ends, and that part is filled in from the germline J gene. This chain links TRBV2 with TRBJ1-6, with D uncertain. V was clipped by 1 base and J by 7 bases, with 11 bases between them. This CDR3 is built from 15 residues. Germline assignment: CDR1 SNHLY and CDR2 FYNNEI. CDR3 bases read: TGTGCCAGCAGTGAAGAAGGGTCCCAGAATTCACCC. It codes for CASSEEGSQNSP. The full CDR3 sequence reads CASSEEGSQNSPLHF.

On this clone itself: The read comes to an end 3 residues before the CDR3 does, leaving the germline J gene to fill in the end. The chain employs TRBV18 and TRBJ2-2; possibly TRBD1 for D (5 bases). The CDR3 has 14 residues. From germline, CDR1 is KGHSH and CDR2 LQKENI. The CDR3 reads CASSPPAGANVLFF. The CDR3 DNA, read in part, is TGTGCCAGCTCACCACCGGCTGGGGCCAACGTG.

As concerns this clone: The CDR3 end falls 3 residues outside the read, so it is completed with the germline J gene. The rearrangement joins TRBV5-1 to TRBJ1-1, with TRBD1 identical over 8 bases. Germline V CDR1 and CDR2: SGHRS, YFSETQ. This CDR3 has 14 residues. J lost 4 bases, V lost 4 bases, and 6 bases had no gene match. CDR3 DNA (partial): TGCGCCAGCAGCATCCAGGGGGCGACCACTGAA. Protein sequence: CASSIQGATTE. The full-length CDR3 reads as CASSIQGATTEAFF.

About this clone itself: The read falls 3 residues short of the CDR3 end, and the missing part is taken from the germline J gene. The chain is built from TRBV29-1 and TRBJ2-5; TRBD2 aligns across 10 bases. After removal of 6 bases from V and 1 base from J, the junction contained 2 bases not matched to a gene. Germline values: CDR1 SQVTM, CDR2 ANQGSEA. This CDR3 is built from 13 residues. The CDR3 loop reads CSVTSGFQETQYF. CDR3 DNA, as far as it was read: TGCAGCGTGACTAGCGGGTTCCAAGAGACC.

About this clone itself: The missing CDR3 end, 3 residues past where the read stops, is filled in from the germline J gene. The chain joins TRBV7-3 to TRBJ2-3, with D maybe TRBD2 (6 bases). The CDR3 totals 13 residues. Between the trimmed V and J ends, which lost 2 bases and 4 bases, there was a span of 7 bases. Germline V lookup: CDR1 SGHTA, CDR2 FQGTGA. The CDR3 spells CASSLGGSDTQYF. Partial CDR3 DNA: TGTGCCAGCAGCTTAGGGGGGTCAGATACG.